These 7 T cell receptor beta chains were all obtained from the same sample, sequenced in a study of T-cell reconstitution after alpha-beta-depleted transplantation in children. Molecular barcoding with unique molecular identifiers was used for the TCRbeta library. TCRdb redid the calling of the PCR reads with MiXCR, one entry per CDR3 protein. The table shows 300,000 to 400,000 distinct CDR3 sequences, with around 20% occurring only once. Sequenced here: PBMCs, mostly from graft donor cells, sampled 180 days after TCRalphabeta/CD19-depleted stem cell transplant. The source is a male patient between 10 and 17 years old who had a stem cell transplant for acute lymphoblastic leukemia, so the T cells may come from the graft donor.

This clonotype was detected only a few times. The rearrangement uses TRBV25-1 and TRBJ2-5, with D maybe TRBD2 (5 bases). V lost 1 base and J 12 bases, leaving 12 bases between the germline ends. In germline, CDR1 is MGHDK, CDR2 SYGVNS. This CDR3 region has 12 residues. This CDR3 is CASSESRAEEYF. Written as DNA, the CDR3 is TGTGCCAGCAGTGAATCCCGAGCGGAAGAGTACTTC.

This clonotype occurred a few times. The rearrangement joins TRBV5-1 to TRBJ1-4; 8 positions match TRBD1. J was trimmed by 5 bases and V by 0 bases; bases with no gene match: 3. The V gene's germline CDR1 is SGHRS and CDR2 YFSETQ. The CDR3 runs to 15 residues. The CDR3 sequence is CASSLVTGDNEKLFF. CDR3 nucleotides: TGCGCCAGCAGCTTGGTGACAGGGGACAATGAAAAACTGTTTTTT.

With regard to this clonotype: A much larger clone lies a single base off, so this may be a read error. This chain uses TRBV5-1 with TRBJ2-5; TRBD2 might be the D (6 bases). The length of the CDR3 is 13 residues. Germline CDR1 and CDR2: SGHRS and YFSETQ. The CDR3 DNA is TGCGCCAGCAGCCCAGAGGGCGGGAAGACCCAGCACTTC. This encodes CASSPEGGKTQHF.

The rearrangement uses TRBV6-5 and TRBJ2-3, with 10 bases matching TRBD1. Germline V gene data show CDR1 as MNHEY and CDR2 as SVGAGI. This CDR3 is built from 19 residues. V was pared by 6 bases and J by 0 bases, with 15 bases of the junction left unmatched. The CDR3 DNA follows: TGTGCCAGCAGCTACGACAGGGGGCGAGGCGGGAGGAGCACAGATACGCAGTATTTT. This gives the protein CASSYDRGRGGRSTDTQYF.

The chain links TRBV20-1 to TRBJ2-5; 11 bases fit TRBD2. V shed 6 bases, J shed 4 bases, and the junction held 4 bases outside the gene matches. Germline V lookup: CDR1 DFQATT, CDR2 SNEGSKA (reference sequence). This CDR3 comprises 13 residues. Here the CDR3 reads CSAPTSGVETQYF. CDR3 DNA: TGCAGTGCCCCGACTAGCGGGGTAGAGACCCAGTACTTC.

The chain links TRBV15 to TRBJ1-1; D possibly corresponds to TRBD1 (6 bases). CDR3 length: 14 amino acids. Trimming left V 5 bases short and J 1 base short, with 11 bases between. Per the germline V gene, CDR1 is LNHNV and CDR2 is YYDKDF (reference sequence). CDR3 amino acids: CATSRRGGNTEAFF. The DNA of the CDR3 is TGTGCCACCAGCCGAAGAGGGGGGAACACTGAAGCTTTCTTT.

This clonotype was counted a few times. The chain uses TRBV18 and TRBJ2-3; the match to TRBD2 covers 7 bases. The CDR3 is made up of 15 amino acids. J gave up 6 bases and V 2 bases, and 8 bases lay outside the gene matches. The germline V gene has CDR1 KGHSH and CDR2 LQKENI. CDR3 sequence: CASSPEDGGSDTQYF. CDR3 coding DNA: TGTGCCAGCTCACCAGAGGATGGCGGGAGTGATACGCAGTATTTT.